The clone carrying this T cell receptor (beta chain) was counted a few times. This sample was taken from a study of human T cells and chemical hapten exposure. TCRdb passed the RACE reads through MiXCR, listing each CDR3 protein once. Among roughly 100,000 distinct CDR3 sequences listed, 10% to 12% were seen once. Time point reported: pre-sensitization, week 0. As to treatment: therapeutic diphenylcyclopropenone sensitization with weekly scalp DPC. Between the trimmed V and J ends, which lost 5 bases and 5 bases, there was a span of 12 bases. Germline V gene data show CDR1 as SGHTA and CDR2 as FQGNSA. This CDR3 spans 13 amino acids.

Sequenced material: whole blood, taken in connection with sensitization to the hapten diphenylcyclopropenone (DPC). The V gene is TRBV7-2, the J gene TRBJ1-1; D perhaps matches TRBD1 (5 bases). The TCR originated in a woman aged 55-70 years with alopecia areata. Some clones in this sample may be carry-over from other donors' samples. For the CDR3, the DNA is TGTGCCAGCAGCACACAGGAGGGTACTGAAGCTTTCTTT. This translates into CASSTQEGTEAFF.